These 28 T cell receptor beta chains were all obtained from the same sample, sequenced in a study of monozygotic twins with inflammatory bowel disease. TCRdb re-called the 5' RACE reads and gives one entry per CDR3 protein, without DNA. The sample table includes about 450,000 distinct CDR3 sequences. The specimen was blood. Receptor source: a human donor with ulcerative colitis or Crohn's disease, or a healthy co-twin of an affected twin (not recorded which).

The chain combines TRBV7-9 with TRBJ1-2; absent DNA, TCRdb's TRBD1 call cannot be checked. CDR3 length equals 14 residues. Germline V gene sequence: CDR1 SEHNR, CDR2 FQNEAQ (reference sequence). CDR3 sequence reads: CASSGPGQGFGYTF.

The chain joins TRBV6-5 to TRBJ1-5; checking the TCRdb D call of TRBD1 is not possible without DNA. The CDR3 is made up of 15 amino acids. Germline values: CDR1 MNHEY, CDR2 SVGAGI. CDR3 sequence: CASSYSGQGTQPQHF.

The chain carries TRBV19 and TRBJ1-1; without DNA, the TCRdb call of TRBD1 cannot be checked. This CDR3 contains 13 residues. Germline CDR1 reads LNHDA; CDR2 reads SQIVND (reference sequence). This chain's CDR3 is CASSFQGQYEAFF.

This chain connects TRBV4-1 to TRBJ2-7; TCRdb calls TRBD2, which cannot be checked without DNA. This CDR3 is 15 amino acids long. Germline V gene data show CDR1 as MGHRA and CDR2 as YSYEKL. CDR3 sequence reads: CASSHPDGGGYEQYF.

The chain employs TRBV29-1 and TRBJ2-7. Germline CDR1 SQVTM, CDR2 ANQGSEA. This CDR3 region has 12 residues. The CDR3 spells CSVGQDSYEQYF.

The chain combines TRBV3-1 with TRBJ2-5; no DNA is available, so the TRBD2 call from TCRdb remains unchecked. Germline values: CDR1 LGHDT, CDR2 YNNKEL (reference sequence). The CDR3 is 15 residues long. The CDR3 region is CASSQETGGRETQYF.

J is TRBJ2-4 and V is TRBV5-1; without DNA, the TCRdb call of TRBD1 cannot be checked. The CDR3 spans 14 residues. CDR1 and CDR2 from the germline V gene are SGHRS and YFSETQ. The CDR3 sequence is CASSLGGREDIQYF.

The V and J genes are TRBV7-9 and TRBJ1-1. Germline assignment: CDR1 SEHNR and CDR2 FQNEAQ (reference sequence). The CDR3 has 13 residues. CDR3 region: CASSADGGTEAFF.

The rearrangement uses TRBV6-1 and TRBJ2-3. CDR1 MNHNS and CDR2 SASEGT come from the germline V gene. The CDR3 sequence is 15 residues long. The CDR3 loop is CASESKATLTDTQYF.

The chain joins TRBV12-3 or TRBV12-4 to TRBJ2-7; TCRdb lists TRBD1, though no DNA is available to test this call. CDR3 length equals 16 residues. CDR3 sequence reads: CASTPSEGRGHYEQYF.

The chain links TRBV18 to TRBJ2-1; with no DNA, the TCRdb D assignment of TRBD1 cannot be verified. CDR1 KGHSH and CDR2 LQKENI come from the germline V gene. This CDR3 comprises 13 residues. The CDR3 protein is CASQEGLNNEQFF.

The chain combines TRBV6-5 with TRBJ1-2; TCRdb names TRBD1, which stays unverified in the absence of DNA. This CDR3 contains 13 residues. The germline CDR1 and CDR2 sequences are MNHEY and SVGAGI. The CDR3 here is CASSPSGAGGYTF.

The V gene is TRBV5-1, the J gene TRBJ2-1; the TCRdb D gene call, TRBD1, has no DNA to confirm it. Germline CDR1 SGHRS, CDR2 YFSETQ. The CDR3 sequence is 15 residues long. The CDR3 spells CASSLSPGPGNEQFF. The complete variable domain, with remaining parts taken from reference TRBV5-1 and TRBJ2-1, reads KAGVTQTPRYLIKTRGQQVTLSCSPISGHRSVSWYQQTPGQGLQFLFEYFSETQRNKGNFPGRFSGRQFSNSRSEMNVSTLELGDSALYLCASSLSPGPGNEQFFGPGTRLTVL.

The genes are TRBV28 and TRBJ1-2; TCRdb gives TRBD1 as the D gene, but with no DNA this cannot be confirmed. This CDR3 comprises 13 residues. The germline CDR1 and CDR2 sequences are MDHEN and SYDVKM. This CDR3 reads CASSTQGAYGYTF.

V usage is TRBV19 and J usage is TRBJ1-2; absent DNA, TCRdb's TRBD1 call cannot be checked. Germline V gene data show CDR1 as LNHDA and CDR2 as SQIVND (reference sequence). The CDR3 is made up of 13 amino acids. This CDR3 reads CASNGQGYYGYTF. The whole variable domain, remainder taken from reference TRBV19 and TRBJ1-2, is DGGITQSPKYLFRKEGQNVTLSCEQNLNHDAMYWYRQDPGQGLRLIYYSQIVNDFQKGDIAEGYSVSREKKESFPLTVTSAQKNPTAFYLCASNGQGYYGYTFGSGTRLTVV.

The J gene is TRBJ2-2, the V gene TRBV6-1; the TCRdb D gene call, TRBD2, has no DNA to confirm it. Germline lookup yields CDR1 MNHNS and CDR2 SASEGT. This CDR3 region has 14 residues. CDR3 protein: CASKGLAGAGELFF.

The genes are TRBV7-9 and TRBJ1-1; the TCRdb call, TRBD1, lacks DNA for checking. CDR3 length: 15 residues. Germline assignment: CDR1 SEHNR and CDR2 FQNEAQ (reference sequence). CDR3 sequence reads: CASISAGQGKAEAFF.

The genes are TRBV6-1 and TRBJ2-1; lacking DNA, the TRBD2 call made by TCRdb goes unchecked. The CDR3 runs 15 residues. The germline CDR1 and CDR2 sequences are MNHNS and SASEGT. The CDR3 loop is CASSLTGGGSNEQFF.

This chain links TRBV7-2 with TRBJ2-3. The CDR3 runs 11 residues. The germline V gene encodes CDR1 SGHTA and CDR2 FQGNSA. The CDR3 is CASTPTDTQYF.

The chain uses TRBV21-1 and TRBJ2-1; with no DNA, the TCRdb D assignment of TRBD1 cannot be verified. TRBV21-1 is an annotated pseudogene. The CDR3 length is 17 residues. CDR3 sequence: CASSKETGGRSYNEQFF.

This chain connects TRBV20-1 to TRBJ1-5; TCRdb's assignment of TRBD1 cannot be checked, as there is no DNA. This CDR3 comprises 11 residues. Germline V CDR1 and CDR2: DFQATT, SNEGSKA (reference sequence). CDR3 residues: CSARQGQPQHF.

The J gene is TRBJ1-1, the V gene TRBV29-1. The germline V gene encodes CDR1 SQVTM and CDR2 ANQGSEA. CDR3 length: 11 residues. CDR3 region: CSAGGSTEAFF.

The chain combines TRBV5-1 with TRBJ2-2; TCRdb selects TRBD1, and the lack of DNA leaves this call unchecked. In germline, CDR1 is SGHRS, CDR2 YFSETQ. The CDR3 is 15 residues long. The CDR3 sequence: CASSRGTENTGELFF. Supplemented by reference TRBV5-1 and TRBJ2-2, the full variable domain reads KAGVTQTPRYLIKTRGQQVTLSCSPISGHRSVSWYQQTPGQGLQFLFEYFSETQRNKGNFPGRFSGRQFSNSRSEMNVSTLELGDSALYLCASSRGTENTGELFFGEGSRLTVL.

CDR3 region: CAITSRGLAGADTQYF. The chain combines TRBV10-3 with TRBJ2-3; TCRdb outputs TRBD2, but without DNA this stays unchecked. The CDR3 contains 16 residues. The germline CDR1 and CDR2 sequences are ENHRY and SYGVKD.

The V gene is TRBV6-5, the J gene TRBJ1-1. The germline gives CDR1 MNHEY, CDR2 SVGAGI. The CDR3 totals 14 residues. CDR3 region: CASSYGVTDTEAFF.

The gene calls are TRBV12-3 or TRBV12-4 and TRBJ1-2. CDR3 size: 12 residues. CDR3 in amino acids: CASSLSPYGYTF.

The chain has TRBV27 and TRBJ2-2; lacking DNA, the TRBD2 call made by TCRdb goes unchecked. Germline values: CDR1 MNHEY, CDR2 SMNVEV (reference sequence). CDR3 length: 19 residues. The CDR3 loop is CASSSSGLAGASGTGELFF.

CDR3 amino acids: CSATPGLAGGPYNEQFF. V is TRBV20-1 and J is TRBJ2-1; TCRdb picks TRBD2, but there is no DNA to check that call. Per the germline V gene, CDR1 is DFQATT and CDR2 is SNEGSKA (reference sequence). The CDR3 runs to 17 residues.